This T cell receptor beta chain was found in a study of blood T cells in healthy people across ages. Total RNA amounts of at least 5 micrograms were extracted per sample. This CDR3 spans 17 amino acids. Germline-derived CDR1 and CDR2 are SQVTM and ANQGSEA. Trimming took off 3 bases at V and 11 bases at J, with 31 bases between the two ends. Sample-barcoded 5' priming and a J-beta primer mix drove a second PCR of about 7 to 12 cycles. TCRdb re-derived calls from the 5' RACE reads in MiXCR, one entry per CDR3 protein. This sample has 1.5 million to 1.8 million distinct CDR3 sequences, with roughly 43% found just once.

This sequence originates from a woman aged 18-35 years in good health. The sequenced sample was blood. The V call is TRBV29-1, the J call TRBJ2-5, with D unresolved. The CDR3 sequence: CSVDGVVGKGSYNEQYF. CDR3 sequence (DNA): TGCAGCGTTGACGGAGTGGTAGGCAAGGGCTCCTACAATGAGCAGTACTTC.